This T cell receptor beta chain was identified during a study of blood T cell repertoires in COVID-19. In the study overall: COVID-19 samples, acute and convalescent, were from the United States, Italy and Spain. From T cells, B-cell-depleted T cells, or PBMCs came the material, which was cDNA or gDNA.

This CDR3 comprises 16 residues. Trimming took off 5 bases at V and 3 bases at J, with 19 bases between the two ends. Looked up from germline, CDR1 is SGHVS and CDR2 is FQNEAQ. Authors' methods: Estimates of nucleated cell counts were drawn from the amplification of reference gene primers. TCRdb's table, derived via immunoSEQ multiplex PCR, lists solely in-frame clones and lacks some. The V and J calls and the clone size are those of that table, but D and trimming were determined from the DNA. The sample includes 200,000 to 250,000 clones, 85% to 90% of them seen just once. The sample holds one count of this clone.

The source is a man between 60 and 70 years old with acute or convalescent COVID-19. The V gene is TRBV7-8, the J gene TRBJ1-1, with no clear D. Specimen: peripheral blood. This CDR3 is CASSQEGGLGDTEAFF. The CDR3 nucleotides are TGTGCCAGCAGCCAAGAGGGAGGTCTGGGAGACACTGAAGCTTTCTTT.